These 27 T cell receptor beta chains share one sample of origin, sequenced in a study of siplizumab effects on memory and regulatory T cells. Data came from immunoSEQ multiplex PCR; TCRdb stores just in-frame clones and leaves some out. The data contain some 100,000 clones, 93% of them singletons. Sequencing was performed on CD8+ T cells sorted from blood. The receptors come from a human donor in good health.

The chain has TRBV29-1 and TRBJ2-5, with a possible D match to TRBD1 (6 bases). The J call may not be correct, given that the DNA end is closer to TRBJ2-7. This CDR3 is 15 amino acids long. CDR1 is SQVTM, CDR2 ANQGSEA, per germline. The CDR3 DNA sequence: TGCAGCGTTGAAATCGGACAGCCGCTTGCCTACGAGCAGTACTTC. This gives the protein CSVEIGQPLAYEQYF.

The chain links TRBV11-2 to TRBJ2-7, with 7 positions matching TRBD2. V shed 1 base and J 0 bases; nucleotides not matched to a gene: 3. This CDR3 is 15 amino acids long. Germline CDR1 SGHAT, CDR2 FQNNGV. CDR3 loop: CASSLGEGVSYEQYF. The CDR3 nucleotides read TGTGCCAGCAGCTTAGGGGAGGGCGTCTCCTACGAGCAGTACTTC.

In its sample, this clone was seen once. This chain joins TRBV30 and TRBJ1-4; D perhaps matches TRBD1 (5 bases). The germline V and J ends were trimmed by 3 bases and 2 bases, with 13 bases remaining between them. The CDR3 is 15 amino acids. CDR1 and CDR2 (germline): GTSNPN, SVGIG (reference sequence). Written as DNA, the CDR3 is TGTGCCTGGAGGCAGGGTATTGTTACTAATGAAAAACTGTTTTTT. It encodes CAWRQGIVTNEKLFF.

V usage is TRBV27 and J usage is TRBJ2-5; 11 bases are shared with TRBD2. The CDR3 sequence is 16 residues long. Germline assignment: CDR1 MNHEY and CDR2 SMNVEV (reference sequence). The V and J ends lost 5 bases and 5 bases, in that order; junction bases with no gene match: 10. The CDR3 loop is CASSTLAGGPPETQYF. The DNA of the CDR3 is TGTGCCAGCAGTACCCTAGCGGGAGGCCCCCCGGAGACCCAGTACTTC.

The chain combines TRBV5-7 with TRBJ2-5; TRBD2 aligns across 12 bases. TRBV5-7 is annotated as an ORF whose role is uncertain. Trimming took 3 bases from V and 3 from J; bases not matched to a gene: 6. This CDR3 spans 16 amino acids. CDR3 nucleotides: TGTGCCAGCAGCTCCAACCGACTAGCGGGAGAAGAGACCCAGTACTTC. Protein product: CASSSNRLAGEETQYF.

This chain joins TRBV6-5 and TRBJ1-2; TRBD1 matches 7 bases. V shed 6 bases, J shed 5 bases, and the junction held 9 bases outside the gene matches. Germline V lookup: CDR1 MNHEY, CDR2 SVGAGI. This CDR3 has 14 amino acids. The CDR3 reads CASSAGQSQYGYTF. DNA of the CDR3: TGTGCCAGCAGCGCGGGACAGTCTCAATATGGCTACACCTTC.

The chain employs TRBV19 and TRBJ1-1; a possible D gene is TRBD1 (6 bases). CDR1 LNHDA and CDR2 SQIVND come from the germline V gene (reference sequence). CDR3 length: 14 residues. V lost 6 bases and J 4 bases, leaving 15 bases between the germline ends. The CDR3 loop is CASSLRTVTTEAFF. The CDR3, as DNA: TGTGCCAGTAGCCTTCGGACAGTAACCACTGAAGCTTTCTTT.

This clone was counted once. This chain connects TRBV11-2 to TRBJ1-2; D unresolved. The CDR3 is 11 residues long. The V gene lost 2 bases and the J gene lost 2 bases, with 0 bases spanning the gap. Looked up from germline, CDR1 is SGHAT and CDR2 is FQNNGV. The CDR3 nucleotides are TGTGCCAGCAGCTTAAACTATGGCTACACCTTC. It codes for CASSLNYGYTF.

This sequence joins TRBV5-4 and TRBJ2-7, with 7 bases fitting TRBD1. Trimming removed 2 bases from V and 5 bases from J; junction bases left unmatched: 7. The CDR3 has 14 amino acids. CDR1 and CDR2 from the germline V gene are SGHNT and YYREEE (reference sequence). The DNA for the CDR3 is TGTGCCAGCAGCTTAAGAGACAGGGATAACGAGCAGTACTTC. It specifies CASSLRDRDNEQYF.

The chain uses TRBV4-1 and TRBJ2-3; 9 nucleotides line up with TRBD1. Germline assignment: CDR1 MGHRA and CDR2 YSYEKL. CDR3 length: 16 residues. The V segment lost 1 base and the J segment 3 bases; nucleotides outside the gene matches: 5. The CDR3 region has the DNA TGCGCCAGCAGCCAAGGACAGGGGGATAGGACAGATACGCAGTATTTT. Translating it yields CASSQGQGDRTDTQYF.

The chain has TRBV30 and TRBJ2-3; D gene ambiguous. The CDR3 length is 17 residues. Germline-derived CDR1 and CDR2 are GTSNPN and SVGIG (reference sequence). V was cut by 3 bases and J by 0 bases, with 19 bases left in between. CDR3 DNA: TGTGCCTGGAGGTCCCCGTGGAGCGAGCCTAGCACAGATACGCAGTATTTT. Amino acids: CAWRSPWSEPSTDTQYF.

V and J are TRBV6-5 and TRBJ2-7; D not certain. Germline V lookup: CDR1 MNHEY, CDR2 SVGAGI. CDR3 size: 14 residues. V shed 2 bases and J shed 0 bases, with 8 bases lying between them. As DNA, the CDR3 is TGTGCCAGCAGTTACGAGTCAGGCTCCTACGAGCAGTACTTC. Translation gives CASSYESGSYEQYF.

CDR3 sequence: CASTSGSQPSYEQYF. CDR3 DNA: TGTGCCTCAACTAGCGGGAGTCAACCCTCCTACGAGCAGTACTTC. The J gene is TRBJ2-7, the V gene TRBV30, with 11 bases fitting TRBD2. V shed 7 bases and J 0 bases; nucleotides not matched to a gene: 8. The germline CDR1 and CDR2 sequences are GTSNPN and SVGIG (reference sequence). This CDR3 region has 15 residues.

This chain joins TRBV4-1 and TRBJ1-2, with a possible D match to TRBD1 (5 bases). Germline-derived CDR1 and CDR2 are MGHRA and YSYEKL. V was cut by 0 bases and J by 0 bases, with 11 bases left in between. This CDR3 has 16 amino acids. The CDR3 sequence is CASSQESGTSNYGYTF. CDR3 in DNA: TGCGCCAGCAGCCAAGAGTCAGGGACCTCTAACTATGGCTACACCTTC.

The J gene is TRBJ2-7, the V gene TRBV29-1, with 9 positions matching TRBD1. Per the germline V gene, CDR1 is SQVTM and CDR2 is ANQGSEA. V lost 4 bases, J lost 3 bases, and 7 bases stayed unmatched. The CDR3 is made up of 14 amino acids. CDR3 residues: CSVVDGQGLYEQYF. CDR3 nucleotides: TGCAGCGTTGTTGACGGACAGGGGCTCTACGAGCAGTACTTC.

This chain links TRBV27 with TRBJ2-7; no firm D call. The V end lost 4 bases, the J end lost 5 bases, and 12 bases lay between the germline ends. Germline V gives CDR1 MNHEY, CDR2 SMNVEV (reference sequence). CDR3 size: 13 residues. CDR3 residues: CASSSLEDDEQYF. In nucleotides, the CDR3 is TGTGCCAGCAGTTCCCTTGAGGATGACGAGCAGTACTTC.

The chain recombines TRBV6-1 with TRBJ1-5; 7 bases are shared with TRBD1. After removal of 1 base from V and 7 bases from J, the junction contained 7 bases not matched to a gene. CDR1 is MNHNS, CDR2 SASEGT, per germline. CDR3 length equals 15 residues. CDR3 region: CASSEDTGVTQPQHF. CDR3 DNA sequence: TGTGCCAGCAGTGAAGATACAGGGGTCACCCAGCCCCAGCATTTT.

The chain uses TRBV7-8 and TRBJ2-7; tentative D call: TRBD1 (5 bases). The V end lost 3 bases, the J end lost 0 bases, and 9 bases lay between the germline ends. The germline V gene encodes CDR1 SGHVS and CDR2 FQNEAQ. The CDR3 runs to 14 residues. The CDR3 is CASSLGPYSYEQYF. CDR3 sequence (DNA): TGTGCCAGCAGCTTGGGGCCCTACTCCTACGAGCAGTACTTC.

The CDR3: CASSFIAGVREQFF. The CDR3 DNA reads as TGTGCCAGCAGTTTTATAGCGGGAGTCCGTGAGCAGTTCTTC. V usage is TRBV27 and J usage is TRBJ2-1, with 9 nucleotides matching TRBD2. J gave up 9 bases and V 3 bases, and 6 bases lay outside the gene matches. Per the germline V gene, CDR1 is MNHEY and CDR2 is SMNVEV (reference sequence). The CDR3 runs to 14 residues.

There are a few counts of this clone. This rearrangement joins TRBV5-1 to TRBJ1-1; perhaps TRBD1 as D (5 bases). Per the germline V gene, CDR1 is SGHRS and CDR2 is YFSETQ. The CDR3 has 14 residues. Trimming removed 3 bases at V and 1 base at J, with 10 bases between. CDR3 sequence: CASSYGQGNTEAFF. The CDR3 DNA is TGCGCCAGCAGCTATGGACAAGGGAACACTGAAGCTTTCTTT.

This clone showed up just a few times. The J gene is TRBJ1-2, the V gene TRBV27, with a weak D call TRBD1 (5 bases). Deletions cut 5 bases from V and 3 bases from J, with 7 bases between. CDR3 size: 12 residues. CDR1 is MNHEY, CDR2 SMNVEV, per germline (reference sequence). The CDR3 reads CASSGGYYGYTF. The CDR3, as DNA: TGTGCCAGCAGTGGGGGATACTATGGCTACACCTTC.

The chain joins TRBV7-9 to TRBJ2-7, with D perhaps TRBD2 (6 bases). Germline V gives CDR1 SEHNR, CDR2 FQNEAQ (reference sequence). The CDR3 spans 14 residues. V was clipped by 5 bases and J by 2 bases, with 13 bases between them. The CDR3 loop reads CASSHPREAYEQYF. CDR3 sequence (DNA): TGTGCCAGCAGCCATCCTAGGGAGGCCTACGAGCAGTACTTC.

The chain employs TRBV7-8 and TRBJ2-7, with D maybe TRBD2 (6 bases). Germline lookup yields CDR1 SGHVS and CDR2 FQNEAQ. Trimming removed 4 bases at V and 3 bases at J, with 16 bases between. The CDR3 sequence is 15 residues long. CDR3 in amino acids: CASSSTWDLSYEQYF. The CDR3 DNA reads as TGTGCCAGCAGCTCCACCTGGGACTTAAGCTACGAGCAGTACTTC.

The chain combines TRBV6-5 with TRBJ2-7; TRBD1 or TRBD2 may be the D gene (6 bases each). Between the trimmed V and J ends, which lost 0 bases and 4 bases, there was a span of 16 bases. The CDR3 is 16 residues long. Looked up from germline, CDR1 is MNHEY and CDR2 is SVGAGI. CDR3 sequence reads: CASSYSQYTGRYEQYF. As DNA, the CDR3 is TGTGCCAGCAGTTACTCTCAGTACACAGGGAGGTACGAGCAGTACTTC.

The chain is built from TRBV4-1 and TRBJ2-1; 9 positions agree with TRBD2. V was clipped by 4 bases and J by 4 bases; unmatched bases: 5. CDR3 length equals 15 residues. Looked up from germline, CDR1 is MGHRA and CDR2 is YSYEKL. The CDR3 nucleotides are TGCGCCAGCAGCCTTAGCGGGGGCCGGTACAATGAGCAGTTCTTC. Protein: CASSLSGGRYNEQFF.

The gene calls are TRBV4-1 and TRBJ2-7; the D gene could be TRBD1 or TRBD2 (5 bases each). The CDR3 has 14 amino acids. The germline V gene has CDR1 MGHRA and CDR2 YSYEKL. The ends were cut back, 3 bases at V and 6 bases at J, with 15 bases in the middle. CDR3 DNA: TGCGCCAGCAGCCAGGATTCCGGGACGCCCGAGCAGTACTTC. Translating it yields CASSQDSGTPEQYF.

The CDR3 here is CASSYSVGFTDTQYF. DNA of the CDR3: TGTGCCAGCAGTTACTCGGTCGGGTTCACAGATACGCAGTATTTT. The genes are TRBV6-5 and TRBJ2-3, with D uncertain. V lost 0 bases, J lost 2 bases, and 9 bases lay in between. The CDR3 consists of 15 residues. CDR1 and CDR2 (germline): MNHEY, SVGAGI.